This T cell receptor (beta chain) was recorded in a study of CXCR3-negative and CXCR3-positive naive CD8 T cells. The TRB libraries of cDNA were built by UMI-labeled 5' RACE. TCRdb re-called the 5' RACE reads; every CDR3 protein appears as one record, without DNA. The table counts tens of thousands of distinct CDR3 sequences; 0.62% lies in the top ten. Naive CD8+ T cells were CD45RO-CCR7+CD27+CD95-. General observations from the study: Comparably high diversity marked both naive subsets, whereas memory CD8+ cells had much lower diversity. CXCR3-negative and CXCR3-positive naive cells shared comparable TRBV-TRBJ usage, but memory cells did not. CXCR3-negative naive cells had less hydrophobic TRB CDR3s than did CXCR3-positive naive cells.

The CDR3 runs 12 residues. Remarks on this clonotype: Its antigen is undetermined.

This sequence was found in a human donor in good health. Some clones in this sample may be carry-over from other donors' samples. The genes are TRBV12-3 or TRBV12-4 and TRBJ2-7. Sequencing was done on a sample of naive CXCR3+ CD8+ T cells from blood. The subset was: CD45RO-CCR7+CD27+CD95- naive CD8+ T cells expressing CXCR3 (TNR3+). The CDR3 sequence is CASSSDTYEQYF.